These T cell receptor beta chains were read from a single sample in a study of T-cell memory formation after mild COVID-19. Using its own MiXCR run on the 5' RACE reads, TCRdb lists one record per CDR3 protein. The sample consists of fewer than 350,000 distinct CDR3 sequences, about 20% of them appearing once. Sequenced material: PBMCs or a T cell subset sorted from them (not recorded which). These receptors all come from a man younger than 30 who had mild COVID-19 (a few samples of this study predate the infection). Cell type and time point are not known. Each CDR3 is given with its conserved first and last residue. D genes are given only for firm matches. The size entry is marked missing in some rows and otherwise reads once, few, many or a size class.

v_call: TRBV2; j_call: TRBJ2-3; clone_size: NA; cdr3_length: 12; d_call: NA; cdr3_nt: TGTGCCAGCAGTGGGAGGGGAGATACGCAGTATTTT; cdr3_aa: CASSGRGDTQYF
v_call: TRBV2; j_call: TRBJ2-3; clone_size: many; cdr3_length: 11; d_call: NA; cdr3_nt: TGTGCCCGCCAGAATGGAGATACGCAGTATTTT; cdr3_aa: CARQNGDTQYF
v_call: TRBV6-2/TRBV6-3; j_call: TRBJ1-4; clone_size: once; cdr3_length: 12; d_call: NA; cdr3_nt: TGTGCCAGCAGTTTCGAAACTGAAAAACTGTTTTTT; cdr3_aa: CASSFETEKLFF
v_call: TRBV11-1; j_call: TRBJ2-2; clone_size: NA; cdr3_length: 14; d_call: NA; cdr3_nt: TGTGCCAGCAGCTCAGACACCAACACCGGGGAGCTGTTTTTT; cdr3_aa: CASSSDTNTGELFF
v_call: TRBV6-5; j_call: TRBJ2-2; clone_size: many; cdr3_length: 14; d_call: TRBD1; cdr3_nt: TGTGCCAGCACCCGACAGGGGGACACCGGGGAGCTGTTTTTT; cdr3_aa: CASTRQGDTGELFF
v_call: TRBV29-1; j_call: TRBJ2-3; clone_size: few; cdr3_length: 15; d_call: TRBD2; cdr3_nt: TGCAGCGTGCCCCGGGGGGGGCTTAGCACAGATACGCAGTATTTT; cdr3_aa: CSVPRGGLSTDTQYF
v_call: TRBV7-9; j_call: TRBJ1-6; clone_size: NA; cdr3_length: 16; d_call: TRBD1; cdr3_nt: TGTGCCAGCAGCCCCAGGGGGTCCTCCTATAATTCACCCCTCCACTTT; cdr3_aa: CASSPRGSSYNSPLHF
v_call: TRBV6-2/TRBV6-3; j_call: TRBJ2-3; clone_size: few; cdr3_length: 12; d_call: NA; cdr3_nt: TGTGCCAGCAGCGGGGACGCAGATACGCAGTATTTT; cdr3_aa: CASSGDADTQYF
v_call: TRBV5-5; j_call: TRBJ2-5; clone_size: few; cdr3_length: 14; d_call: NA; cdr3_nt: TGTGCCAGCAGCTTGGCGTGGTTTGGGGAGACCCAGTACTTC; cdr3_aa: CASSLAWFGETQYF
v_call: TRBV9; j_call: TRBJ1-6; clone_size: NA; cdr3_length: 14; d_call: NA; cdr3_nt: TGTGCCAGCAGCGTAGGTAGGACATCCACACCCCTCCACTTT; cdr3_aa: CASSVGRTSTPLHF
v_call: TRBV7-2; j_call: TRBJ2-1; clone_size: few; cdr3_length: 12; d_call: NA; cdr3_nt: TGTGCCAGCAGCCTCTATCAGGGGGGGCAGTTCTTC; cdr3_aa: CASSLYQGGQFF
v_call: TRBV7-9; j_call: TRBJ2-2; clone_size: few; cdr3_length: 16; d_call: NA; cdr3_nt: TGTGCCAGCAGCTTAACCGGGCCGGGCAAAACCGGGGAGCTGTTTTTT; cdr3_aa: CASSLTGPGKTGELFF
v_call: TRBV12-3/TRBV12-4; j_call: TRBJ1-3; clone_size: NA; cdr3_length: 15; d_call: TRBD1; cdr3_nt: TGTGCCAGCAGTACGGACAGGCGTTCTGGAAACACCATATATTTT; cdr3_aa: CASSTDRRSGNTIYF
v_call: TRBV29-1; j_call: TRBJ2-1; clone_size: few; cdr3_length: 13; d_call: NA; cdr3_nt: TGCAGCGGATCGTCCGGGACACCTAATGAGCAGTTCTTC; cdr3_aa: CSGSSGTPNEQFF
v_call: TRBV6-2/TRBV6-3; j_call: TRBJ2-3; clone_size: NA; cdr3_length: 12; d_call: TRBD2; cdr3_nt: TGTGCCAGCAGCAGCGGGGCGACCACACAGTATTTT; cdr3_aa: CASSSGATTQYF
v_call: TRBV5-1; j_call: TRBJ2-1; clone_size: many; cdr3_length: 15; d_call: NA; cdr3_nt: TGCGCCAGCAGCTTTGCGGTGTTGGCCTACAATGAGCAGTTCTTC; cdr3_aa: CASSFAVLAYNEQFF
v_call: TRBV6-4; j_call: TRBJ1-2; clone_size: once; cdr3_length: 16; d_call: TRBD1; cdr3_nt: TGTGCCAGCAGTGACTGGGGAACAGGGGGAAGCTATGGCTACACCTTC; cdr3_aa: CASSDWGTGGSYGYTF
v_call: TRBV9; j_call: TRBJ2-2; clone_size: few; cdr3_length: 11; d_call: NA; cdr3_nt: TGTGCCAGCAGCGCCGACGGGGAGCTGTTTTTT; cdr3_aa: CASSADGELFF
v_call: TRBV5-1; j_call: TRBJ1-6; clone_size: few; cdr3_length: 14; d_call: TRBD1; cdr3_nt: TGCGCCAGCAGCCGCCGGACAGGGAATTCACCCCTCCACTTT; cdr3_aa: CASSRRTGNSPLHF
v_call: TRBV7-9; j_call: TRBJ2-1; clone_size: few; cdr3_length: 15; d_call: NA; cdr3_nt: TGTGCCAGCAGCTTAGTGGCAGGGATCGATAATGAGCAGTTCTTC; cdr3_aa: CASSLVAGIDNEQFF
v_call: TRBV4-3; j_call: TRBJ2-7; clone_size: few; cdr3_length: 15; d_call: NA; cdr3_nt: TGCGCCAGCAGCCAAGATTACAGGGCAACCTACGAGCAGTACTTC; cdr3_aa: CASSQDYRATYEQYF
v_call: TRBV6-5; j_call: TRBJ2-5; clone_size: once; cdr3_length: 16; d_call: NA; cdr3_nt: TGTGCCAGCAGTTACTCGGCAGGGTGGGGGCAAGAGACCCAGTACTTC; cdr3_aa: CASSYSAGWGQETQYF
v_call: TRBV5-1; j_call: TRBJ1-6; clone_size: NA; cdr3_length: 17; d_call: NA; cdr3_nt: TGCGCCAGCAGCTCCGGACACTCGAGCTCCTATAATTCACCCCTCCACTTT; cdr3_aa: CASSSGHSSSYNSPLHF
v_call: TRBV7-2; j_call: TRBJ2-2; clone_size: many; cdr3_length: 16; d_call: NA; cdr3_nt: TGTGCCAGCAGCTTAAGGGGTACTACCTACACCGGGGAGCTGTTTTTT; cdr3_aa: CASSLRGTTYTGELFF
v_call: TRBV12-3/TRBV12-4; j_call: TRBJ1-5; clone_size: few; cdr3_length: 14; d_call: NA; cdr3_nt: TGTGCCAGCAGTTTCGGGGGGGAGTCTGAGCCCCAGCATTTT; cdr3_aa: CASSFGGESEPQHF
v_call: TRBV6-5; j_call: TRBJ1-2; clone_size: NA; cdr3_length: 15; d_call: TRBD1; cdr3_nt: TGTGCCAGCAGTTCCTTCAGACAGGGGGCCTATGGCTACACCTTC; cdr3_aa: CASSSFRQGAYGYTF
v_call: TRBV6-5; j_call: TRBJ1-6; clone_size: NA; cdr3_length: 17; d_call: TRBD1; cdr3_nt: TGTGCCAGCAGCCCCTCCCCGACAGGGCCCACTAATTCACCCCTCCACTTT; cdr3_aa: CASSPSPTGPTNSPLHF
v_call: TRBV12-3/TRBV12-4; j_call: TRBJ1-2; clone_size: NA; cdr3_length: 12; d_call: NA; cdr3_nt: TGTGCCAGCAGCTCCAGGGGCGGGGGCTACACCTTC; cdr3_aa: CASSSRGGGYTF
v_call: TRBV7-9; j_call: TRBJ2-3; clone_size: NA; cdr3_length: 16; d_call: TRBD2; cdr3_nt: TGTGCCAGCAGCTCCGGACTAGCGGGGTTCACAGATACGCAGTATTTT; cdr3_aa: CASSSGLAGFTDTQYF
v_call: TRBV6-5; j_call: TRBJ2-1; clone_size: few; cdr3_length: 13; d_call: NA; cdr3_nt: TGTGCCACCGCTCGACCAGGGGGGGATGAGCAGTTCTTC; cdr3_aa: CATARPGGDEQFF
v_call: TRBV25-1; j_call: TRBJ1-5; clone_size: NA; cdr3_length: 12; d_call: NA; cdr3_nt: TGTGCCAGCAGTGAATGGGGCCAGCCCCAGCATTTT; cdr3_aa: CASSEWGQPQHF